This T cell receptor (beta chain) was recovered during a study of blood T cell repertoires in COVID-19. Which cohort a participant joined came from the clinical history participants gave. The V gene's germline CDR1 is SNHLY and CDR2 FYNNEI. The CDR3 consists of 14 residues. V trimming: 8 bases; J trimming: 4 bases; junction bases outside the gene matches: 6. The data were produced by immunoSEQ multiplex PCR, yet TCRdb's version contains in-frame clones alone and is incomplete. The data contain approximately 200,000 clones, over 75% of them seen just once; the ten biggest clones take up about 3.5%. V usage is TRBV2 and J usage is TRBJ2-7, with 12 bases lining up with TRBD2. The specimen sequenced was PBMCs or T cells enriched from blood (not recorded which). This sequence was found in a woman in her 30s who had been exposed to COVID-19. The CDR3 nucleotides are TGTGCCAGCGCCCCGACTAGCGGGAGTTACGAGCAGTACTTC. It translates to CASAPTSGSYEQYF.